The text below deals with one T cell receptor beta chain. What it binds is not known. Healthy bone marrow donors made up the donor group. This specimen belongs to a study of cytomegalovirus exposure and HLA in healthy donors. The PCR used 60 Vbeta and 13 Jbeta primers. Libraries were prepared by immunoSEQ multiplex PCR; TCRdb keeps only in-frame clonotypes and omits some of them. Here the sample spans 95,000 or so clones, around 81% being singletons. Germline V CDR1 and CDR2: SEHNR, FQNEAQ (reference sequence). V shed 5 bases and J shed 2 bases, with 19 bases lying between them. This CDR3 comprises 17 residues. Study-level findings and limits: According to an earlier analysis, most TCR beta V segments yielded productive rearrangements about 87% or about 30% of the time.

V gene TRBV7-9 combines with J gene TRBJ2-1, with a weak D call TRBD2 (5 bases). Material for sequencing was PBMCs. The source of this sequence is a woman in her 70s in good health and CMV-seropositive. CDR3 in DNA: TGTGCCAGCAGCCCGTACACCACAACGGGGACCTACAATGAGCAGTTCTTC. Encoded protein: CASSPYTTTGTYNEQFF.